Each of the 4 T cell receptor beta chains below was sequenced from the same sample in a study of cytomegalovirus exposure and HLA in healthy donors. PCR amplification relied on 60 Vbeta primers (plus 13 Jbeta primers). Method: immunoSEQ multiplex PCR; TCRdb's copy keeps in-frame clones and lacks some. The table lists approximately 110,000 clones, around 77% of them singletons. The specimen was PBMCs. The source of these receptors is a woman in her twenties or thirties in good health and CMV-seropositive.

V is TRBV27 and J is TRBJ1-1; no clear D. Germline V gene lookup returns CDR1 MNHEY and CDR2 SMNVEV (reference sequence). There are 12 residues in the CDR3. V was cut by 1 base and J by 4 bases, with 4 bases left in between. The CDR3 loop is CASSLWATEAFF. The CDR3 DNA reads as TGTGCCAGCAGTTTATGGGCCACTGAAGCTTTCTTT.

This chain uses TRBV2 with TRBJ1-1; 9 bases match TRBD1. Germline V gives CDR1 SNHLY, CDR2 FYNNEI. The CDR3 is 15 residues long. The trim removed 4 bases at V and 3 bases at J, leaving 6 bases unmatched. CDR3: CASSGDREEDTEAFF. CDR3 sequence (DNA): TGTGCCAGCAGTGGGGACAGGGAGGAAGACACTGAAGCTTTCTTT. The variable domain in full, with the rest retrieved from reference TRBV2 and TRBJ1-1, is EPEVTQTPSHQVTQMGQEVILRCVPISNHLYFYWYRQILGQKVEFLVSFYNNEISEKSEIFDDQFSVERPDGSNFTLKIRSTKLEDSAMYFCASSGDREEDTEAFFGQGTRLTVV.

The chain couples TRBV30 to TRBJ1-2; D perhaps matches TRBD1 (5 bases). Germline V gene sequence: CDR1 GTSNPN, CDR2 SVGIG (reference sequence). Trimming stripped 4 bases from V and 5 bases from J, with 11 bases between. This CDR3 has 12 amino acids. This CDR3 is CAWTPGGYGYTF. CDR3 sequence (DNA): TGTGCCTGGACCCCCGGGGGATATGGCTACACCTTC.

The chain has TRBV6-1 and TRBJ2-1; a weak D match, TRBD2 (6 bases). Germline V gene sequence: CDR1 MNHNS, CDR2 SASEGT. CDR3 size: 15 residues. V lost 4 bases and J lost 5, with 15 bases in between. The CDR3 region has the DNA TGTGCCAGCAGTGTGAGGCCGGGGGTCAACAATGAGCAGTTCTTC. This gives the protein CASSVRPGVNNEQFF.